This T cell receptor (beta chain) was sequenced in a study of metastatic and nonmetastatic thyroid tumors. Points from the study as a whole: Benign nodules were reported to have significantly lower TCR beta diversity than malignant thyroid tumors, in blood and tumor.

TCRdb recomputed clones from the PCR reads via MiXCR. The repertoire holds more than 12,000 clones, with approximately 3.9% as singletons. The V gene's germline CDR1 is MDHEN and CDR2 SYDVKM. V was clipped by 4 bases and J by 4 bases; unmatched bases: 6. The CDR3 runs to 15 residues. There are many counts of this clone. Antigen: not known. Every patient underwent thyroid surgery untreated. This chain uses TRBV28 with TRBJ2-2; 7 bases are shared with TRBD1. This TCR derives from a female donor with papillary thyroid cancer or a benign thyroid nodule (not recorded which). Some clones in this sample may be carry-over from other donors' samples. The specimen was tumor tissue. For the CDR3, the DNA is TGTGCCAGCAGTTCAAGGACAGGAGTCACCGGGGAGCTGTTTTTT. The encoded protein is CASSSRTGVTGELFF. Drawing the rest from reference TRBV28 and TRBJ2-2, the complete variable domain is DVKVTQSSRYLVKRTGEKVFLECVQDMDHENMFWYRQDPGLGLRLIYFSYDVKMKEKGDIPEGYSVSREKKERFSLILESASTNQTSMYLCASSSRTGVTGELFFGEGSRLTVL.